This T cell receptor (beta chain) was captured in a study of lymphopenia after photon versus proton radiotherapy. Clones were read by immunoSEQ multiplex PCR, and TCRdb kept only the in-frame ones, dropping some. The table lists about 25,000 clones, approximately 90% of them singletons. Trimming cost V 1 base and J 5 bases, with 15 bases left between them. There are 16 residues in the CDR3. Per germline, CDR1 SGDLS and CDR2 YYNGEE. This sequence was found in a man in his fifties with gastric cancer. Material: peripheral blood, obtained from a patient treated with photon-based radiotherapy. J is TRBJ2-2 and V is TRBV9, with a weak D call TRBD1 (5 bases). CDR3 nucleotide sequence: TGTGCCAGCAGCGTAATCCCGCAGGGTAGTACCGGGGAGCTGTTTTTT. Encoded protein: CASSVIPQGSTGELFF.